This T cell receptor (beta chain) stems from a study of naive and memory T cell subsets. Germline V gene sequence: CDR1 MNHEY, CDR2 SVGAGI. The CDR3 length is 16 residues. The V gene lost 4 bases and the J gene lost 8 bases, with 20 bases spanning the gap. On this clonotype: Its antigen is currently unknown.

Four subsets defined by CD45RA and CD27 were sorted after CD3, CD4, CD8 and live/dead staining. Study-level findings and limits: Naive repertoires, especially CD8, held a few larger clonotypes, possibly memory cells re-expressing CD45RA. Diversity fell and Gini index rose from naive through CM, EM, EMRA. The power law exponent of TCR abundance differed between naive and memory cells.

An equimolar mix of two oligonucleotides served as the beta constant-region primer for TRBC1 and TRBC2. The ligated cDNA underwent four PCR rounds using SP2 and nested alpha and beta constant-region primers. TCRdb recomputed calls from the UMI-ligation and nested PCR reads with MiXCR, one row per CDR3 protein. The repertoire consists of approximately 140,000 distinct CDR3 sequences, with 22% occurring once and the leading ten covering around 0.097%. This TCR came from a human donor in good health. The chain links TRBV6-5 to TRBJ1-4; D perhaps matches TRBD1 (5 bases). Sequencing was carried out using naive CD4+ T cells from blood. CDR3 in amino acids: CASSWGLPRRSEKLFF. Here the CDR3 DNA reads TGTGCCAGCAGTTGGGGCTTGCCGCGGCGGTCCGAAAAACTGTTTTTT.